Following are 14 T cell receptor beta chains from one sample sequenced in a study of cytomegalovirus exposure and HLA in healthy donors. Primers: 60 Vbeta forward and 13 Jbeta reverse. This table comes from immunoSEQ multiplex PCR, and its TCRdb copy is limited to in-frame clones, with some not included. The sample includes 100,000 to 150,000 clones, about 80% of them seen just once. Source material: PBMCs. These receptors were obtained from a man in his thirties or forties in good health and CMV-seronegative.

The J gene is TRBJ2-2, the V gene TRBV4-1; the D gene is possibly TRBD1 (5 bases). Germline V gene sequence: CDR1 MGHRA, CDR2 YSYEKL. The CDR3 length is 16 residues. Trimming took 0 bases from V and 5 from J, leaving 13 bases between them. The CDR3 here is CASSQDRVGDTGELFF. As DNA, the CDR3 is TGCGCCAGCAGCCAAGATCGAGTAGGGGATACCGGGGAGCTGTTTTTT.

This clone occurred once. The V call is TRBV28, the J call TRBJ1-2, with 10 nucleotides matching TRBD1. With V trimmed by 6 bases and J by 6 bases, 1 base remained unmatched. Germline CDR1 and CDR2: MDHEN and SYDVKM. There are 12 residues in the CDR3. CDR3: CASSGQGDGYTF. As DNA, the CDR3 is TGTGCCAGCAGCGGACAGGGGGATGGCTACACCTTC.

The chain is built from TRBV19 and TRBJ2-1, with D hard to call. Trimming took 4 bases from V and 15 from J, leaving 13 bases between them. The germline V gene encodes CDR1 LNHDA and CDR2 SQIVND (reference sequence). The CDR3 is 11 residues long. This chain's CDR3 is CASSSGPSRFF. The CDR3 DNA sequence: TGTGCCAGTAGTAGCGGTCCGTCTCGGTTCTTC. The whole variable domain, filled in from reference TRBV19 and TRBJ2-1, reads DGGITQSPKYLFRKEGQNVTLSCEQNLNHDAMYWYRQDPGQGLRLIYYSQIVNDFQKGDIAEGYSVSREKKESFPLTVTSAQKNPTAFYLCASSSGPSRFFGPGTRLTVL.

The CDR3 DNA follows: TGTGCCAGCAGCATAGACAGGAATCAGCCCCAGCATTTT. Encoded protein: CASSIDRNQPQHF. The rearrangement joins TRBV27 to TRBJ1-5, with D possibly being TRBD1 (6 bases). Germline CDR1 is MNHEY and CDR2 is SMNVEV (reference sequence). V lost 6 bases and J lost 4, with 10 bases in between. The CDR3 sequence is 13 residues long.

The CDR3 DNA reads TGTGCCAGCAGCGTAGGTGTCGGTACAACTAATGAAAAACTGTTTTTT. It specifies CASSVGVGTTNEKLFF. This chain connects TRBV9 to TRBJ1-4, with D unclear. Germline CDR1 reads SGDLS; CDR2 reads YYNGEE. The CDR3 is made up of 16 amino acids. The V end lost 0 bases, the J end lost 0 bases, and 9 bases lay between the germline ends.

This clone is medium-sized in the sample. This chain uses TRBV4-2 with TRBJ2-1; TRBD2 aligns across 9 bases. The CDR3 totals 16 residues. CDR1 and CDR2 (germline): LGHNA, YNFKEQ. The V segment lost 3 bases and the J segment 2 bases; nucleotides outside the gene matches: 5. CDR3 sequence: CASSHLLAGAYNEQFF. CDR3 nucleotides: TGTGCCAGCAGCCACTTATTAGCGGGGGCCTACAATGAGCAGTTCTTC.

The chain combines TRBV4-1 with TRBJ2-7, with 10 bases matching TRBD2. This CDR3 spans 17 amino acids. Trimming removed 5 bases from V and 0 bases from J; junction bases left unmatched: 10. CDR1 is MGHRA, CDR2 YSYEKL, per germline. The CDR3 reads CASSDALAGPSSYEQYF. CDR3 DNA: TGCGCCAGCAGCGACGCACTAGCGGGACCCAGCTCCTACGAGCAGTACTTC.

This chain joins TRBV10-3 and TRBJ1-2; 9 bases match TRBD1. This CDR3 is built from 14 residues. J lost 4 bases, V lost 3 bases, and 3 bases had no gene match. Per the germline V gene, CDR1 is ENHRY and CDR2 is SYGVKD. Here the CDR3 reads CAISDPGQGYGYTF. The CDR3 nucleotides read TGTGCCATCAGTGACCCGGGACAGGGCTATGGCTACACCTTC.

A note on this clone: The identical CDR3 is also encoded by other nucleotide sequences in the sample. This sequence joins TRBV28 and TRBJ1-1; D might be TRBD1 (6 bases). CDR3 length: 14 residues. The germline V gene encodes CDR1 MDHEN and CDR2 SYDVKM. Trimming took 7 bases from V and 1 from J, leaving 13 bases between them. The CDR3 DNA follows: TGTGCCAGCAACCCGACAGGAGGGAACACTGAAGCTTTCTTT. It codes for CASNPTGGNTEAFF.

The V and J genes are TRBV29-1 and TRBJ2-3; TRBD1 matches 11 bases. Germline CDR1 SQVTM, CDR2 ANQGSEA. The trim removed 1 base at V and 5 bases at J, leaving 5 bases unmatched. The CDR3 contains 15 residues. In nucleotides, the CDR3 is TGCAGCGTTGAAGGCGGACAGGGGGCGTTAGATACGCAGTATTTT. Its translation: CSVEGGQGALDTQYF.

This chain joins TRBV5-6 and TRBJ2-1, with 14 positions matching TRBD2. There are 16 residues in the CDR3. The germline V gene encodes CDR1 SGHDT and CDR2 YYEEEE. V shed 5 bases and J 2 bases; nucleotides not matched to a gene: 3. CDR3 amino acids: CASRETSGGAYNEQFF. The DNA of the CDR3 is TGTGCCAGCAGGGAGACTAGCGGGGGGGCCTACAATGAGCAGTTCTTC.

The table lists this clone with a count of one. The chain recombines TRBV19 with TRBJ1-1, with 7 nucleotides matching TRBD1. CDR3 size: 16 residues. V was pared by 5 bases and J by 1 base, with 10 bases of the junction left unmatched. Germline V gene sequence: CDR1 LNHDA, CDR2 SQIVND (reference sequence). The CDR3 loop is CASSVLGGAGNTEAFF. DNA of the CDR3: TGTGCCAGTAGTGTACTAGGGGGCGCCGGGAACACTGAAGCTTTCTTT.

This clone was observed once. V gene TRBV29-1 combines with J gene TRBJ2-3, with 8 positions matching TRBD2. The CDR3 totals 16 residues. Looked up from germline, CDR1 is SQVTM and CDR2 is ANQGSEA. J was trimmed by 2 bases and V by 8 bases; bases with no gene match: 15. As DNA, the CDR3 is TGCAGCCTCCGCGGGGGGACGGGAGGCCACACAGATACGCAGTATTTT. The encoded protein is CSLRGGTGGHTDTQYF.

This rearrangement joins TRBV29-1 to TRBJ1-1; the match to TRBD1 covers 8 bases. Unmatched junction bases numbered 6, after V lost 3 bases and J lost 3 bases. In germline, CDR1 is SQVTM, CDR2 ANQGSEA. The CDR3 totals 14 residues. The CDR3 loop reads CSVDGGRGHTEAFF. The CDR3 DNA sequence: TGCAGCGTTGATGGAGGCAGGGGGCACACTGAAGCTTTCTTT.